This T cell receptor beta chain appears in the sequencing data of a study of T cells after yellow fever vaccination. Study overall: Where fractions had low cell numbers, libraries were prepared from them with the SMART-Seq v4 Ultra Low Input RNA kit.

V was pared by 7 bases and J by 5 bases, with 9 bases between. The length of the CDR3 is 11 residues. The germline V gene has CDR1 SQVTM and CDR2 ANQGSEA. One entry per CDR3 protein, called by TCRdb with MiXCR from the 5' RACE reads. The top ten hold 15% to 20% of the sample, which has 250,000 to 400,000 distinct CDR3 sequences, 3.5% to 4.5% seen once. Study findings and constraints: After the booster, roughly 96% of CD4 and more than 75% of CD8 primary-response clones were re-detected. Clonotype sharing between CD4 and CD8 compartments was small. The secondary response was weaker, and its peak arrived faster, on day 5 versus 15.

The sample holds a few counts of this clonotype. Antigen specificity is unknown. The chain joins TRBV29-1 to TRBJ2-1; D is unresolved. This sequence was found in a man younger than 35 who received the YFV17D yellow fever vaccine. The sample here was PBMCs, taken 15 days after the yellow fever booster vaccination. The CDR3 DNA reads TGCAGCGCCCTGGTGGACAATGAGCAGTTCTTC. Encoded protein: CSALVDNEQFF.